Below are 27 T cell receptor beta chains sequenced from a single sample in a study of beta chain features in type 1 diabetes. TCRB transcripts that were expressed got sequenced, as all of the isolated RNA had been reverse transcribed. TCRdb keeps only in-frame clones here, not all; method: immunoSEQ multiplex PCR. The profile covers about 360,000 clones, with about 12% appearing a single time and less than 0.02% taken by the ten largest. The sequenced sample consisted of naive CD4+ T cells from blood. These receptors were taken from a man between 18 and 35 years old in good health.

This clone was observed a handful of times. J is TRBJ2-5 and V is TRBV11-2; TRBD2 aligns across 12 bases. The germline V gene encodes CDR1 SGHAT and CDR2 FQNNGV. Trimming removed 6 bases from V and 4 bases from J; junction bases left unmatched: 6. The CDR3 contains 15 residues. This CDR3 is CASRRLAGGGETQYF. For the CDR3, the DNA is TGTGCCAGCAGACGTCTAGCGGGAGGGGGAGAGACCCAGTACTTC.

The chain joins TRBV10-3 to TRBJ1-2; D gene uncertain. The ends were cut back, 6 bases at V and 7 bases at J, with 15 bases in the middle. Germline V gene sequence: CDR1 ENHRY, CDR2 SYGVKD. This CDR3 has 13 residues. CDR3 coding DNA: TGTGCCATCAGCACCCAGGAGGCGAGTGGCTACACCTTC. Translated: CAISTQEASGYTF.

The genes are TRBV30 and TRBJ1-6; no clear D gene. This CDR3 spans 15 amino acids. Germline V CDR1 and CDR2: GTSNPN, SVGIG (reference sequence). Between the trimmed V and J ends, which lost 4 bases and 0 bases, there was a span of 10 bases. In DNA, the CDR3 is TGTGCCTGGATGGCAGGTTTCTCCTATAATTCACCCCTCCACTTT. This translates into CAWMAGFSYNSPLHF.

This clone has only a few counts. The CDR3, as DNA: TGTGCCAGCAGCCCCCGGGACTTTCGAACTGAGCAGTTCTTC. It encodes CASSPRDFRTEQFF. The genes are TRBV7-3 and TRBJ2-1; D perhaps matches TRBD2 (6 bases). V lost 5 bases and J lost 9, with 17 bases in between. This CDR3 has 14 amino acids. Germline V gives CDR1 SGHTA, CDR2 FQGTGA. Complete variable domain (other parts from reference TRBV7-3 and TRBJ2-1): GAGVSQTPSNKVTEKGKYVELRCDPISGHTALYWYRQSLGQGPEFLIYFQGTGAADDSGLPNDRFFAVRPEGSVSTLKIQRTERGDSAVYLCASSPRDFRTEQFFGPGTRLTVL.

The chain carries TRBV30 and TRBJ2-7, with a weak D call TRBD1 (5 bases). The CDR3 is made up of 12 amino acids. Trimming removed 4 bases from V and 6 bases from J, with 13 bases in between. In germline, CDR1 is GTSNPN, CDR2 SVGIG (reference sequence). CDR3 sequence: CAWNRHPREQYF. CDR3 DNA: TGTGCCTGGAACAGGCACCCTCGCGAGCAGTACTTC.

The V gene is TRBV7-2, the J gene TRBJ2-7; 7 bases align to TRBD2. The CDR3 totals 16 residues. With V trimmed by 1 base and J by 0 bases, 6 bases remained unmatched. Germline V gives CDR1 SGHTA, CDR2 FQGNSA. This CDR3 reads CASSLGLAVSSYEQYF. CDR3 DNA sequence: TGTGCCAGCAGCTTAGGTCTAGCGGTAAGCTCCTACGAGCAGTACTTC.

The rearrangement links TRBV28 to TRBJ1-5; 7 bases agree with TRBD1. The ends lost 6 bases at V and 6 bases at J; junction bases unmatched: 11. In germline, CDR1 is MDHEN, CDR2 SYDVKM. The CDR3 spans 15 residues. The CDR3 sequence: CASRTTGIGRQPQHF. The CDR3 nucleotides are TGTGCCAGCAGGACGACAGGGATCGGACGTCAGCCCCAGCATTTT.

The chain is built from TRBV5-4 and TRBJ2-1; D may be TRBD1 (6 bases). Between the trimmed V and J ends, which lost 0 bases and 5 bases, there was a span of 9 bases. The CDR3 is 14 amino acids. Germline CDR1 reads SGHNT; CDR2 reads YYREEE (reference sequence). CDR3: CASSLARGNNEQFF. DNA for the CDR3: TGTGCCAGCAGCTTGGCCAGGGGAAACAATGAGCAGTTCTTC.

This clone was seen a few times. CDR3 nucleotides: TGTGCCAGCTCTGACGGGAGAGCCGCAGATACGCAGTATTTT. Amino acids: CASSDGRAADTQYF. V usage is TRBV2 and J usage is TRBJ2-3, with D perhaps matching TRBD2 (6 bases). The CDR3 consists of 14 residues. V dropped 8 bases and J dropped 4 bases, with 16 bases sitting between them. The germline CDR1 and CDR2 sequences are SNHLY and FYNNEI.

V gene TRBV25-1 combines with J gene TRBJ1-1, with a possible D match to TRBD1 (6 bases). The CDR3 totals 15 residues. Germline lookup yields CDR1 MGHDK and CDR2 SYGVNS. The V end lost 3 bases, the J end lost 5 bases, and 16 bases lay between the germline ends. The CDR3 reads CASSDSRQGITEAFF. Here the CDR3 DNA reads TGTGCCAGCAGTGACAGTCGGCAGGGGATAACTGAAGCTTTCTTT.

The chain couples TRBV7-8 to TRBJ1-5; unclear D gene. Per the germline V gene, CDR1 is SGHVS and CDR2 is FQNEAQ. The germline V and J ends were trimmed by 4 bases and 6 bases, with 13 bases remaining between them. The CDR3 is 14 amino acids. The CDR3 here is CASSSLVGAQPQHF. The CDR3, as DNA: TGTGCCAGCAGCTCCCTCGTCGGAGCTCAGCCCCAGCATTTT.

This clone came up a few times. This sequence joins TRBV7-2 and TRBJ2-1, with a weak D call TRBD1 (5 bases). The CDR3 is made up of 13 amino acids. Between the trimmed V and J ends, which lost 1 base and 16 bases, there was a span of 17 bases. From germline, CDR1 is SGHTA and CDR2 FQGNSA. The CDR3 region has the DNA TGTGCCAGCAGCTTAGGTGGGGCTAGTAGTGTTTTCTTC. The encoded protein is CASSLGGASSVFF. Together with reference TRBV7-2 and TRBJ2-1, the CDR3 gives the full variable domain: GAGVSQSPSNKVTEKGKDVELRCDPISGHTALYWYRQSLGQGLEFLIYFQGNSAPDKSGLPSDRFSAERTGGSVSTLTIQRTQQEDSAVYLCASSLGGASSVFFGPGTRLTVL.

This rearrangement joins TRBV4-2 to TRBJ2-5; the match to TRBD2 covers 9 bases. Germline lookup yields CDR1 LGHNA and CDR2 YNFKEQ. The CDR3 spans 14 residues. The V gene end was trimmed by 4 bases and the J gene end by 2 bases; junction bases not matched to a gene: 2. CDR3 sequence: CASSRTSGQETQYF. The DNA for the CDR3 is TGTGCCAGCAGCCGTACTAGCGGGCAAGAGACCCAGTACTTC.

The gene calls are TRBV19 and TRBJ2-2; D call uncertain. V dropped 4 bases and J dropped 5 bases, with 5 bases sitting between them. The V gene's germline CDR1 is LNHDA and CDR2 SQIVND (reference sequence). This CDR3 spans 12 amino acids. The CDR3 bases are TGTGCCAGTAGTACAAATACCGGGGAGCTGTTTTTT. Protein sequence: CASSTNTGELFF. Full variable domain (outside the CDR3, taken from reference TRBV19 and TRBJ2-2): DGGITQSPKYLFRKEGQNVTLSCEQNLNHDAMYWYRQDPGQGLRLIYYSQIVNDFQKGDIAEGYSVSREKKESFPLTVTSAQKNPTAFYLCASSTNTGELFFGEGSRLTVL.

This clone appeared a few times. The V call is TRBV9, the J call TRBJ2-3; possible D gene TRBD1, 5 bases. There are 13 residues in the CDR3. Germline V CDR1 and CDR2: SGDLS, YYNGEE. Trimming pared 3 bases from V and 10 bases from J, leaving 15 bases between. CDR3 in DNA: TGTGCCAGCAGCGAGGGGTTCCCAGGTGCGCAGTATTTT. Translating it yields CASSEGFPGAQYF. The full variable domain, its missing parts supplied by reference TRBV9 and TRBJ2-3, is DSGVTQTPKHLITATGQRVTLRCSPRSGDLSVYWYQQSLDQGLQFLIQYYNGEERAKGNILERFSAQQFPDLHSELNLSSLELGDSALYFCASSEGFPGAQYFGPGTRLTVL.

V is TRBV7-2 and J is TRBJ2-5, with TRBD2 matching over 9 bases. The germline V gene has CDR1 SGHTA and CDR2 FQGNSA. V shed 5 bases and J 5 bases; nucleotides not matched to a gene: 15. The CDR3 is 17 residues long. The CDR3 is CASSPRERAGGRETQYF. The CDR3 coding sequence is TGTGCCAGCAGCCCCCGTGAGAGGGCGGGAGGGCGGGAGACCCAGTACTTC.

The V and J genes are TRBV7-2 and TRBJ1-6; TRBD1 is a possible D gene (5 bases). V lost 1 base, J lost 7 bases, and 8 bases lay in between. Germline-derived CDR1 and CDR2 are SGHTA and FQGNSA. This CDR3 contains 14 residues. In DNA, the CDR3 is TGTGCCAGCAGCTTAGAACGGGGGAATTCACCCCTCCACTTT. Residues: CASSLERGNSPLHF. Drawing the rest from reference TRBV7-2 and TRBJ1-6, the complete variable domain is GAGVSQSPSNKVTEKGKDVELRCDPISGHTALYWYRQSLGQGLEFLIYFQGNSAPDKSGLPSDRFSAERTGGSVSTLTIQRTQQEDSAVYLCASSLERGNSPLHFGNGTRLTVT.

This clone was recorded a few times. CDR3: CASSLGLAAGKQYF. CDR3 DNA: TGTGCCAGCAGTTTGGGACTAGCGGCTGGCAAGCAGTACTTC. The V gene is TRBV6-5, the J gene TRBJ2-7; 11 bases align to TRBD2. The CDR3 covers 14 residues. The junction had 7 bases not matched to a gene; V was cut back by 4 bases and J by 8 bases. CDR1 and CDR2 (germline): MNHEY, SVGAGI.

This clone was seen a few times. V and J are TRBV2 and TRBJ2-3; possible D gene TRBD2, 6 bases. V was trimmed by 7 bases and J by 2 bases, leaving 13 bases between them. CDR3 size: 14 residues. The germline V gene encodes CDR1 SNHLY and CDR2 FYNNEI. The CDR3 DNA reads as TGTGCCAGCAATATAGCGGTTCACACAGATACGCAGTATTTT. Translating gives CASNIAVHTDTQYF.

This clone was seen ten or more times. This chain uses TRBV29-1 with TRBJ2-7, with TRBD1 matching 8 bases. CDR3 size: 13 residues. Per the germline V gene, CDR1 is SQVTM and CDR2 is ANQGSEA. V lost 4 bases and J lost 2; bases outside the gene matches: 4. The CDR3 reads CSVVNRGTYEQYF. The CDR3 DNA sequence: TGCAGCGTTGTGAACAGGGGGACCTACGAGCAGTACTTC.

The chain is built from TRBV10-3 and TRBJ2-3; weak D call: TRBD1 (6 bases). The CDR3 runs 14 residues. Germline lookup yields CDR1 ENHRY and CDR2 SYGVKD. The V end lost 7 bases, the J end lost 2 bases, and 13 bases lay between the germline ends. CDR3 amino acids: CAIKSGANTDTQYF. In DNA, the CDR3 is TGTGCCATCAAGTCAGGGGCTAACACAGATACGCAGTATTTT.

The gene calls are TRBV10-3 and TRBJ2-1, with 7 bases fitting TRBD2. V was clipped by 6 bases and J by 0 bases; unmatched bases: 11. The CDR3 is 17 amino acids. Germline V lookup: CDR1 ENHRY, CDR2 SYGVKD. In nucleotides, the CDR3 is TGTGCCATCAGCGAACCGGGACTACCGAGCTCCTACAATGAGCAGTTCTTC. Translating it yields CAISEPGLPSSYNEQFF.

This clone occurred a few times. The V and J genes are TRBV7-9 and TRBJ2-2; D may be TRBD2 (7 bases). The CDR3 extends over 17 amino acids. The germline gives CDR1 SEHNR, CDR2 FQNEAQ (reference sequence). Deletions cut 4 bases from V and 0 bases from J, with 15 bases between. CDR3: CASSSPEGGPNTGELFF. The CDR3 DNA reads TGTGCCAGCAGCTCCCCCGAGGGGGGGCCGAACACCGGGGAGCTGTTTTTT. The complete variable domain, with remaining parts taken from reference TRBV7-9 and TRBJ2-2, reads DTGVSQNPRHKITKRGQNVTFRCDPISEHNRLYWYRQTLGQGPEFLTYFQNEAQLEKSRLLSDRFSAERPKGSFSTLEIQRTEQGDSAMYLCASSSPEGGPNTGELFFGEGSRLTVL.

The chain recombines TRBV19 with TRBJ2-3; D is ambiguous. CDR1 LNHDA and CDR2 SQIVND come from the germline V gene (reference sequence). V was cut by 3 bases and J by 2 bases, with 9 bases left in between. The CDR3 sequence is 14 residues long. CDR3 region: CASSMGSYTDTQYF. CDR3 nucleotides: TGTGCCAGTAGTATGGGCAGCTACACAGATACGCAGTATTTT.

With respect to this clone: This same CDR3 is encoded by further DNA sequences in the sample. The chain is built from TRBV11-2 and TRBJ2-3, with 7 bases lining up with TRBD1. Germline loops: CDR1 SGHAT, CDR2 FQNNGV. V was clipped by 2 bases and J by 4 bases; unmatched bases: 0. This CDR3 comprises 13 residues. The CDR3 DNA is TGTGCCAGCAGCTTAACAGGGGCAGATACGCAGTATTTT. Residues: CASSLTGADTQYF.

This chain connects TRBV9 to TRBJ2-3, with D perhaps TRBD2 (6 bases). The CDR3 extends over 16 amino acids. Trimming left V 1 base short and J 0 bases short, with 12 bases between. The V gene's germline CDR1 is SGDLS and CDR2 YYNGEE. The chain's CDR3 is CASSVRSGTSTDTQYF. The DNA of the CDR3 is TGTGCCAGCAGCGTACGTAGCGGCACTAGCACAGATACGCAGTATTTT.

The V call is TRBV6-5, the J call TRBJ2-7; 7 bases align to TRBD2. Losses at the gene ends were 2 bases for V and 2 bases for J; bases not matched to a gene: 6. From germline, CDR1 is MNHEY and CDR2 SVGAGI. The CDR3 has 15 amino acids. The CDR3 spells CASSYAAGDPYEQYF. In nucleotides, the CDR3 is TGTGCCAGCAGTTACGCCGCGGGAGACCCCTACGAGCAGTACTTC.